These T cell receptor beta chains were read from a single sample in a study of blood T cell repertoires in COVID-19. Method: immunoSEQ multiplex PCR; TCRdb's copy keeps in-frame clones and lacks some. The sample consists of 86,000 or so clones, nearly 95% of them appearing once. The specimen was peripheral blood. These receptor sequences come from a human donor with active COVID-19. The donor label of this sample is uncertain. CDR3s include the opening cysteine and the closing phenylalanine or tryptophan. The order of the fields is CDR3 DNA, CDR3 protein, J gene, D gene, V gene, clone size. A D gene is named only where the DNA matches it firmly. Some rows mark clone size as missing; the rest say once, few, many or name a class of expanded clone.

TGTGCCAGCAGCAAAAATGGGGCAGCCGCCGAGGAAAACACCGGGGAGCTGTTTTTT,CASSKNGAAAEENTGELFF,TRBJ2-2,.,TRBV21-1,.
TGTGTCGGAGCAAGGCTGGACTATGGCTACACCTTC,CVGARLDYGYTF,TRBJ1-2,.,TRBV7-9,once
TGTGCCAGCAGCCTCCCGTTGGGGGCGCGGGAGAAACTTTTC,CASSLPLGAREKLF,TRBJ2-7,.,TRBV5-6,.
TGTGCCAGCAGCCTATGGAGAGGGGAGCTGTTTTTT,CASSLWRGELFF,TRBJ2-2,.,TRBV3-1/TRBV3-2,.
TGCAGTGCTAGTTCAGGGGTGAACACTGAAGCTTTCTTT,CSASSGVNTEAFF,TRBJ1-1,.,TRBV20-1,.
TGTGCCAGCAGGAGGATTGTTCCAGATACGCAGTATTTT,CASRRIVPDTQYF,TRBJ2-3,.,TRBV7-2,.
TGTGCCAGCAGCCTCGGACAGGGGGCCTTATACGAGCAGTACTTC,CASSLGQGALYEQYF,TRBJ2-7,TRBD1,TRBV3-1/TRBV3-2,.
TGTGCCAGCAGTTACTCGGTGTACTCCATCACCTACGAGCAGTACTTC,CASSYSVYSITYEQYF,TRBJ2-7,.,TRBV6-5,.
TGTGCCAGCAGTTTAGGGGGACAGGGGGGCACTGAAGCTTTCTTT,CASSLGGQGGTEAFF,TRBJ1-1,TRBD1,TRBV28,.
TGTGCCAGCATCCGGGACACCATTTCACCCCTCCACTTT,CASIRDTISPLHF,TRBJ1-6,.,TRBV28,.
TGTGCCAGCAGCCCCGCCAGACAGCGCTATGGCTACACCTTC,CASSPARQRYGYTF,TRBJ1-2,.,TRBV7-8,.
TGTGCCAGCAGCTGGTCGGGGAGCACAGATACGCAGTATTTT,CASSWSGSTDTQYF,TRBJ2-3,.,TRBV7-9,.
TGTGCCAGCATGACAGATGAATACAATGAGCAGTTCTTC,CASMTDEYNEQFF,TRBJ2-1,.,TRBV12-3/TRBV12-4,.
TGTGCCAGCAGTTCGACCGACAGGGCAAAACCCCAGCATTTT,CASSSTDRAKPQHF,TRBJ1-5,TRBD1,TRBV28,.